Below, 11 T cell receptor beta chains from the same sample are listed, as sequenced in a study of CD8+ T cells in alopecia areata (dated by TCRdb to the late 2010s). The library relied on the immunoSEQ multiplex PCR assay. To provide template for TCR sequencing, every sample had RNA extracted and reverse transcribed into cDNA. TCRdb holds this immuneACCESS table with in-frame rearrangements only. Some clones are missing; in checked studies, unresolved V genes explain under half, and the rest has no known cause. The sample records about 200,000 clones, roughly 50% of which are singletons. The ten most abundant clones make up more than 5.5% of the sample. The sample's time point, from its label and the paper: 20 to 30 weeks on oral tofacitinib. The label giving this sample's treatment or condition can be read as: oral pan-JAK inhibitor, 5-10 mg twice daily. The material sequenced was CD4+ T cells sorted from blood, taken at week 24, from a patient treated with tofacitinib. The source of these receptors is a human donor with alopecia areata.

This clone was seen only once. Its ends do not fully match the called genes, so a read error is possible. The rearrangement uses TRBV6-1 and TRBJ2-5; 9 nucleotides line up with TRBD2. The CDR3 sequence is 15 residues long. Germline V gene sequence: CDR1 MNHNS, CDR2 SASEGT. The CDR3 region is CAISEIAGVRETQYF. The CDR3 DNA reads as TGTGCCATCAGTGAGATAGCGGGAGTGCGGGAGACCCAGTACTTC.

This clone appeared once. The V call is TRBV11-2, the J call TRBJ2-3; D gene uncertain. The CDR3 sequence is 13 residues long. Germline lookup yields CDR1 SGHAT and CDR2 FQNNGV. The V end was cut by 0 bases, the J end by 4 bases, with 5 bases between. The CDR3 here is CASSLDPADTQYF. In DNA form, the CDR3 reads TGTGCCAGCAGCTTAGATCCGGCAGATACGCAGTATTTT.

The chain carries TRBV5-1 and TRBJ2-5, with TRBD2 matching 8 bases. Germline V gene sequence: CDR1 SGHRS, CDR2 YFSETQ. The CDR3 is 15 amino acids. Unmatched junction bases numbered 12, after V lost 6 bases and J lost 5 bases. This chain's CDR3 is CASKFTAGDRETQYF. The CDR3 DNA follows: TGCGCCAGCAAGTTTACAGCGGGAGACCGGGAGACCCAGTACTTC.

Concerning this clone: No conserved phenylalanine or tryptophan is present at the end of the CDR3, so a read error is the likely explanation. The CDR3 loop reads CSVGRTGLNTEAFL. DNA of the CDR3: TGCAGCGTTGGGAGGACAGGGCTGAACACTGAAGCTTTCCTT. The J gene is TRBJ1-1, the V gene TRBV29-1, with 8 bases lining up with TRBD1. The V gene end was trimmed by 4 bases and the J gene end by 0 bases; junction bases not matched to a gene: 4. CDR3 length: 14 amino acids. Germline V gene sequence: CDR1 SQVTM, CDR2 ANQGSEA.

This clone has only a few counts. The V and J genes are TRBV5-4 and TRBJ2-7, with 8 nucleotides matching TRBD2. Germline V gives CDR1 SGHNT, CDR2 YYREEE (reference sequence). The CDR3 totals 13 residues. V trimming: 4 bases; J trimming: 5 bases; junction bases outside the gene matches: 5. The CDR3 nucleotides are TGTGCCAGCAGCCGGGAGGGGATGGACGAGCAGTACTTC. It encodes CASSREGMDEQYF.

This clone came up a few times. The chain employs TRBV5-6 and TRBJ2-3, with 8 positions matching TRBD2. With 6 bases clipped from V and 1 base from J, the junction kept 4 bases outside the gene matches. The CDR3 is 14 amino acids. Germline assignment: CDR1 SGHDT and CDR2 YYEEEE. The CDR3 DNA follows: TGTGCCAGCACCGGGGGGGCGGGCACAGATACGCAGTATTTT. As protein: CASTGGAGTDTQYF.

The chain employs TRBV27 and TRBJ2-3, with a possible D match to TRBD1 (6 bases). The CDR3 has 16 amino acids. Germline-derived CDR1 and CDR2 are MNHEY and SMNVEV (reference sequence). Trimming pared 3 bases from V and 0 bases from J, leaving 13 bases between. The CDR3 protein is CASSFQGSSSTDTQYF. CDR3 DNA sequence: TGTGCCAGCAGTTTCCAGGGGTCTTCGAGCACAGATACGCAGTATTTT.

Of note for this clone: Other DNA variants within this sample encode the same CDR3. The rearrangement joins TRBV7-2 to TRBJ2-5; D unclear. This CDR3 has 12 residues. Trimming cost V 3 bases and J 3 bases, with 5 bases left between them. The germline gives CDR1 SGHTA, CDR2 FQGNSA. CDR3 sequence: CASSLVKETQYF. The CDR3 DNA reads as TGTGCCAGCAGCTTGGTCAAAGAGACCCAGTACTTC.

A few counts support this clone. V is TRBV19 and J is TRBJ2-6; D is uncertain. The CDR3 length is 16 residues. The V and J ends lost 6 bases and 0 bases respectively, with 12 bases between them. Germline values: CDR1 LNHDA, CDR2 SQIVND (reference sequence). The CDR3 protein is CASRTRVDSGANVLTF. In DNA, the CDR3 is TGTGCCAGTAGGACCCGGGTGGACTCTGGGGCCAACGTCCTGACTTTC.

The genes are TRBV30 and TRBJ2-7; TRBD2 might be the D (5 bases). Germline V gene sequence: CDR1 GTSNPN, CDR2 SVGIG (reference sequence). Trimming shortened V by 5 bases and J by 0 bases, and 17 bases separated the two germline ends. The CDR3 is made up of 15 amino acids. The CDR3 DNA is TGTGCCTGGGATAGAAGCGGCCACTTCTCCTACGAGCAGTACTTC. Translated, it gives CAWDRSGHFSYEQYF.

The genes are TRBV6-6 and TRBJ1-2, with 7 bases matching TRBD1. V was pared by 6 bases and J by 4 bases, with 8 bases of the junction left unmatched. In germline, CDR1 is MNHNY, CDR2 SVGAGI (reference sequence). The CDR3 consists of 14 residues. The CDR3 DNA reads as TGTGCCAGCAGCCCACAGGGGTCTCTCTATGGCTACACCTTC. The encoded protein is CASSPQGSLYGYTF.